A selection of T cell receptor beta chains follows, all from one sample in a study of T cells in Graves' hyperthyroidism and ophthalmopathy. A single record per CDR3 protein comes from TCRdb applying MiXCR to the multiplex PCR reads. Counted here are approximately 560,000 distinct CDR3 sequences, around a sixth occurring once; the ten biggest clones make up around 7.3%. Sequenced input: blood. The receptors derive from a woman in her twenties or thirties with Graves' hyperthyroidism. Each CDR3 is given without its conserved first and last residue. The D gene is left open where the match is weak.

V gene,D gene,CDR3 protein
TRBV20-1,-,SGGRSQIQETQY
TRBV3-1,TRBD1,ASSTQGAREPQH
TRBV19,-,ASSSGMDYGYT
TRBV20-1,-,SARGRSSYEQY
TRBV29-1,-,SVQESNQPQH
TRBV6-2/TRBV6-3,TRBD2,ASTNPQFGLAGGPRTGELF
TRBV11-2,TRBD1,ASSLDRAFYGYT
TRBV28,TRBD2,ASSLLAGGPNTGELF
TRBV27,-,ASSLYRSNTGELF
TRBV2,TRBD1,ASSSHRGLYYEQY
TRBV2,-,ASKETGSNSPLH
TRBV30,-,AWSVHRVVTEAF
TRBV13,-,ASRESGNSPLH
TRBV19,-,ASNSGGTDTQY
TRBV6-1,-,ASSEPGWGSYGYT